A selection of T cell receptor beta chains follows, all from one sample in a study of OX40 agonist ivuxolimab in advanced cancers. The method was immunoSEQ multiplex PCR; TCRdb's version includes in-frame clones alone and lacks a portion of them. The profile covers over 10,000 clones, with around 80% appearing a single time and about a third taken by the ten largest. The input for sequencing was CD4+ or CD8+ T cells sorted from blood, taken in a trial of the OX40 agonist ivuxolimab. The receptor set was obtained from an adult with an advanced solid tumor such as melanoma, head and neck, liver or kidney cancer. The CDR3 runs from the conserved cysteine through the conserved F or W. D genes are given only for firm matches.

d_call: TRBD1
j_call: TRBJ2-1
v_call: TRBV7-9
cdr3_aa: CASRSGTGESANEQFF

d_call: .
j_call: TRBJ2-3
v_call: TRBV5-1
cdr3_aa: CASSQRTDTQYF

d_call: .
j_call: TRBJ2-2
v_call: TRBV9
cdr3_aa: CASSQEGQGIGAGELFF

d_call: .
j_call: TRBJ2-7
v_call: TRBV6-5
cdr3_aa: CASSYGVGEQYF

d_call: .
j_call: TRBJ1-1
v_call: TRBV7-9
cdr3_aa: CASSPWAENTEAFF

d_call: .
j_call: TRBJ1-1
v_call: TRBV5-1
cdr3_aa: CASSFGTSHTEAFF

d_call: .
j_call: TRBJ2-7
v_call: TRBV4-1
cdr3_aa: CASSPSAGTYEQYF

d_call: .
j_call: TRBJ1-4
v_call: TRBV9
cdr3_aa: CASSVDVYEKLFF

d_call: .
j_call: TRBJ2-2
v_call: TRBV2
cdr3_aa: CASSERRDSSDTGELFF

d_call: .
j_call: TRBJ2-2
v_call: TRBV25-1
cdr3_aa: CASSSNTGGLNTGELFF

d_call: .
j_call: TRBJ2-2
v_call: TRBV7-3
cdr3_aa: CASSLTVAGGELFF

d_call: .
j_call: TRBJ1-5
v_call: TRBV2
cdr3_aa: CASTQTDSNQPQHF

d_call: .
j_call: TRBJ2-1
v_call: TRBV19
cdr3_aa: CASSMFRGAHNEQFF

d_call: .
j_call: TRBJ1-1
v_call: TRBV16
cdr3_aa: CASSQGPGALNTEAFF

d_call: .
j_call: TRBJ2-1
v_call: TRBV13
cdr3_aa: CASSLSRGNEQFF

d_call: TRBD1
j_call: TRBJ2-1
v_call: TRBV6-5
cdr3_aa: CASSYPGQGRNEQFF

d_call: TRBD1
j_call: TRBJ1-2
v_call: TRBV11-1
cdr3_aa: CASSPRGRVGYTF

d_call: .
j_call: TRBJ1-1
v_call: TRBV28
cdr3_aa: CASTMGRAEITEAFF

d_call: TRBD2
j_call: TRBJ2-7
v_call: TRBV27
cdr3_aa: CASSFGTSGPYEQYF

d_call: TRBD2
j_call: TRBJ2-1
v_call: TRBV10-2
cdr3_aa: CASSEFGGTSATNQITYNEQFF